This is a list of T cell receptor beta chains from one sample in a study of vaccination and CD4 T cells after COVID-19. These TCRs are of unknown antigen specificity. TCRdb analysed the PCR reads with MiXCR anew, one entry per CDR3 protein. Here the sample spans over 20,000 distinct CDR3 sequences, approximately 37% being singletons. Material: CD4+ T cells from blood, cultured in vitro. These receptors came from a human donor who had recovered from COVID-19. Each CDR3 is given with its conserved first and last residue. The order of the fields is V gene, J gene, D gene, clone size, CDR3 protein, CDR3 DNA. The D gene is left open where the match is weak. Clone size is not always given. Where it is, it says once, few, many or a class for expanded clones.

V gene: TRBV29-1
J gene: TRBJ2-7
D gene: -
clone size: -
CDR3 protein: CSVGLGVQYF
CDR3 DNA: TGCAGCGTTGGCCTGGGAGTGCAGTACTTC

V gene: TRBV7-9
J gene: TRBJ2-7
D gene: -
clone size: few
CDR3 protein: CASSLVETGRVLDEQYF
CDR3 DNA: TGTGCCAGCAGCTTAGTTGAGACAGGAAGGGTCTTAGACGAGCAGTACTTC

V gene: TRBV7-2
J gene: TRBJ1-3
D gene: -
clone size: few
CDR3 protein: CASSLGRGFSGNTIYF
CDR3 DNA: TGTGCCAGCAGCTTAGGACGGGGTTTCAGTGGAAACACCATATATTTT

V gene: TRBV7-6
J gene: TRBJ1-5
D gene: -
clone size: -
CDR3 protein: CASSSQTGGGQPQHF
CDR3 DNA: TGTGCCAGCAGCTCTCAGACCGGGGGGGGTCAGCCCCAGCATTTT

V gene: TRBV2
J gene: TRBJ2-3
D gene: -
clone size: -
CDR3 protein: CASSAFWTSTDTQYF
CDR3 DNA: TGTGCCAGCAGTGCATTTTGGACTAGCACAGATACGCAGTATTTT

V gene: TRBV2
J gene: TRBJ2-3
D gene: TRBD1
clone size: few
CDR3 protein: CASSGQASTDTQYF
CDR3 DNA: TGTGCCAGCAGCGGACAGGCCAGCACAGATACGCAGTATTTT

V gene: TRBV20-1
J gene: TRBJ1-3
D gene: -
clone size: -
CDR3 protein: CSARGRTSGNTIYF
CDR3 DNA: TGCAGTGCTAGGGGCCGGACCTCTGGAAACACCATATATTTT

V gene: TRBV20-1
J gene: TRBJ2-3
D gene: TRBD1
clone size: few
CDR3 protein: CSARRTGRVETDTQYF
CDR3 DNA: TGCAGTGCTAGACGGACAGGGAGAGTTGAGACAGATACGCAGTATTTT

V gene: TRBV28
J gene: TRBJ1-2
D gene: -
clone size: few
CDR3 protein: CASSFHNNYGYTF
CDR3 DNA: TGTGCCAGCAGTTTCCACAATAACTATGGCTACACCTTC

V gene: TRBV7-2
J gene: TRBJ1-5
D gene: -
clone size: few
CDR3 protein: CASSLWRDINQPQHF
CDR3 DNA: TGTGCCAGCAGCTTATGGCGGGACATTAATCAGCCCCAGCATTTT

V gene: TRBV23-1
J gene: TRBJ2-7
D gene: TRBD1
clone size: -
CDR3 protein: CASSPPNPGTAGGAGPF
CDR3 DNA: TGCGCCAGCAGTCCCCCCAATCCCGGGACAGCAGGGGGCGCTGGCCCTTTC

V gene: TRBV12-3/TRBV12-4
J gene: TRBJ1-1
D gene: -
clone size: -
CDR3 protein: CASRALSMNTEAFF
CDR3 DNA: TGTGCCAGCCGAGCCCTCTCTATGAACACTGAAGCTTTCTTT

V gene: TRBV6-1
J gene: TRBJ1-3
D gene: -
clone size: once
CDR3 protein: CASGRNTIYF
CDR3 DNA: TGTGCCAGCGGCCGAAACACCATATATTTT

V gene: TRBV7-6
J gene: TRBJ2-2
D gene: TRBD2
clone size: -
CDR3 protein: CASSPREAGGRTGELFF
CDR3 DNA: TGTGCCAGCAGCCCCAGGGAAGCGGGAGGTCGGACCGGGGAGCTGTTTTTT

V gene: TRBV28
J gene: TRBJ1-2
D gene: -
clone size: -
CDR3 protein: CASSRESHGYTF
CDR3 DNA: TGTGCCAGCTCTCGAGAAAGCCATGGCTACACCTTC

V gene: TRBV2
J gene: TRBJ1-2
D gene: -
clone size: -
CDR3 protein: CASSEQGLINYGYTF
CDR3 DNA: TGTGCCAGCAGTGAACAGGGGCTGATTAACTATGGCTACACCTTC

V gene: TRBV4-3
J gene: TRBJ1-5
D gene: TRBD1
clone size: few
CDR3 protein: CASSPGGHPGGGQPQHF
CDR3 DNA: TGCGCCAGCAGCCCTGGGGGGCACCCAGGGGGCGGTCAGCCCCAGCATTTT

V gene: TRBV10-3
J gene: TRBJ2-1
D gene: TRBD1
clone size: few
CDR3 protein: CAIRDSYNEQFF
CDR3 DNA: TGTGCCATTAGGGACAGCTACAATGAGCAGTTCTTC

V gene: TRBV20-1
J gene: TRBJ1-5
D gene: -
clone size: few
CDR3 protein: CSAREGGLPQHF
CDR3 DNA: TGCAGTGCTAGAGAGGGGGGGCTGCCCCAGCATTTT

V gene: TRBV19
J gene: TRBJ1-5
D gene: -
clone size: -
CDR3 protein: CASSITGGRGNQPQHF
CDR3 DNA: TGTGCCAGTAGTATAACAGGAGGTCGTGGCAATCAGCCCCAGCATTTT

V gene: TRBV28
J gene: TRBJ2-7
D gene: -
clone size: -
CDR3 protein: CASSLLLGEQYF
CDR3 DNA: TGTGCCAGCAGTCTCCTTCTGGGGGAGCAGTACTTC

V gene: TRBV20-1
J gene: TRBJ2-5
D gene: TRBD1
clone size: -
CDR3 protein: CSATTGTGGVKTQYF
CDR3 DNA: TGCAGTGCTACGACTGGGACAGGGGGCGTGAAGACCCAGTACTTC

V gene: TRBV5-1
J gene: TRBJ2-5
D gene: TRBD2
clone size: -
CDR3 protein: CASSLVGSGETQYF
CDR3 DNA: TGCGCCAGCAGCTTGGTGGGTAGCGGGGAGACCCAGTACTTC

V gene: TRBV7-9
J gene: TRBJ2-1
D gene: -
clone size: few
CDR3 protein: CASSLPGGAYNEQFF
CDR3 DNA: TGTGCCAGCAGCTTACCCGGGGGCGCCTACAATGAGCAGTTCTTC

V gene: TRBV10-1
J gene: TRBJ1-4
D gene: -
clone size: -
CDR3 protein: CASSDGRLNPPSTNEKLFF
CDR3 DNA: TGCGCCAGCAGTGACGGTAGGTTAAACCCACCCTCAACTAATGAAAAACTGTTTTTT

V gene: TRBV25-1
J gene: TRBJ1-3
D gene: -
clone size: few
CDR3 protein: CASSEFGTPGNTIYF
CDR3 DNA: TGTGCCAGCAGTGAATTCGGGACTCCCGGAAACACCATATATTTT

V gene: TRBV6-5
J gene: TRBJ2-2
D gene: TRBD2
clone size: few
CDR3 protein: CASSYRRIAGQTGELFF
CDR3 DNA: TGTGCCAGCAGTTACAGGAGGATAGCGGGACAAACCGGGGAGCTGTTTTTT

V gene: TRBV6-1
J gene: TRBJ2-3
D gene: -
clone size: -
CDR3 protein: CASSGGTDTQYF
CDR3 DNA: TGTGCCAGCAGTGGTGGTACAGATACGCAGTATTTT

V gene: TRBV11-2
J gene: TRBJ2-7
D gene: TRBD2
clone size: -
CDR3 protein: CASTTGTSLSSYEQHF
CDR3 DNA: TGTGCCAGCACCACTGGGACTAGCCTAAGCTCCTACGAGCAGCACTTC

V gene: TRBV12-3/TRBV12-4
J gene: TRBJ1-1
D gene: -
clone size: -
CDR3 protein: CASSLARGAAEAFF
CDR3 DNA: TGTGCCAGCAGTTTAGCACGGGGCGCGGCTGAAGCTTTCTTT

V gene: TRBV9
J gene: TRBJ2-5
D gene: -
clone size: -
CDR3 protein: CASSAGLTQETQYF
CDR3 DNA: TGTGCCAGCAGCGCCGGACTTACTCAAGAGACCCAGTACTTC

V gene: TRBV6-1
J gene: TRBJ2-7
D gene: -
clone size: -
CDR3 protein: CASSTGLKNYEQYF
CDR3 DNA: TGTGCCAGCAGTACCGGACTAAAAAACTACGAGCAGTACTTC

V gene: TRBV28
J gene: TRBJ1-5
D gene: -
clone size: -
CDR3 protein: CASRGRGNQPQHF
CDR3 DNA: TGTGCCAGCAGGGGTAGGGGCAATCAGCCCCAGCATTTT

V gene: TRBV5-1
J gene: TRBJ1-6
D gene: -
clone size: -
CDR3 protein: CASSSEPGTLTLHF
CDR3 DNA: TGCGCCAGCAGCTCCGAGCCCGGGACACTCACCCTCCACTTT

V gene: TRBV7-6
J gene: TRBJ2-5
D gene: -
clone size: -
CDR3 protein: CASRGEGAPQETQYF
CDR3 DNA: TGTGCCAGCAGAGGGGAGGGGGCGCCCCAAGAGACCCAGTACTTC

V gene: TRBV6-1
J gene: TRBJ2-1
D gene: TRBD2
clone size: once
CDR3 protein: CANSKTSGRVITYNEQFF
CDR3 DNA: TGTGCCAACAGTAAGACTAGCGGGAGGGTCATCACCTACAATGAGCAGTTCTTC

V gene: TRBV19
J gene: TRBJ1-1
D gene: -
clone size: -
CDR3 protein: CASSIRGHLMNTEAFF
CDR3 DNA: TGTGCCAGTAGTATCCGGGGGCACCTCATGAACACTGAAGCTTTCTTT

V gene: TRBV25-1
J gene: TRBJ1-2
D gene: TRBD1
clone size: few
CDR3 protein: CASSEQGANYGYTF
CDR3 DNA: TGTGCCAGCAGTGAGCAGGGGGCCAACTATGGCTACACCTTC

V gene: TRBV7-2
J gene: TRBJ1-1
D gene: -
clone size: few
CDR3 protein: CASSLGRAGTEAFF
CDR3 DNA: TGTGCCAGCAGCTTAGGCAGGGCGGGTACTGAAGCTTTCTTT

V gene: TRBV27
J gene: TRBJ2-2
D gene: -
clone size: few
CDR3 protein: CASSGIKGLLRNTGELFF
CDR3 DNA: TGTGCCAGCAGTGGGATTAAGGGCCTACTCAGAAACACCGGGGAGCTGTTTTTT

V gene: TRBV7-6
J gene: TRBJ2-7
D gene: TRBD2
clone size: -
CDR3 protein: CASSLLSGGMNEQYF
CDR3 DNA: TGTGCCAGCAGCTTATTAAGCGGGGGGATGAACGAGCAGTACTTC

V gene: TRBV27
J gene: TRBJ1-5
D gene: -
clone size: -
CDR3 protein: CASSPTQSLYSNQPQHF
CDR3 DNA: TGTGCCAGCAGCCCAACCCAATCCCTCTATAGCAATCAGCCCCAGCATTTT

V gene: TRBV7-8
J gene: TRBJ2-7
D gene: TRBD1
clone size: -
CDR3 protein: CASSLGETGAYEQYF
CDR3 DNA: TGTGCCAGCAGCTTAGGAGAGACAGGGGCCTACGAGCAGTACTTC

V gene: TRBV2
J gene: TRBJ2-5
D gene: -
clone size: few
CDR3 protein: CASRPGLNQETQYF
CDR3 DNA: TGTGCCAGCAGGCCTGGACTAAACCAAGAGACCCAGTACTTC

V gene: TRBV12-3/TRBV12-4
J gene: TRBJ1-5
D gene: -
clone size: -
CDR3 protein: CASSLRRDNQPQHF
CDR3 DNA: TGTGCCAGCAGTTTACGACGGGATAATCAGCCCCAGCATTTT

V gene: TRBV5-1
J gene: TRBJ1-1
D gene: TRBD1
clone size: few
CDR3 protein: CASSWGQGGTEAFF
CDR3 DNA: TGCGCCAGCAGCTGGGGACAGGGGGGAACTGAAGCTTTCTTT

V gene: TRBV18
J gene: TRBJ1-2
D gene: TRBD1
clone size: -
CDR3 protein: CASSADRGGAGYGYTF
CDR3 DNA: TGTGCCAGCTCGGCGGACAGAGGGGGCGCCGGCTATGGCTACACCTTC

V gene: TRBV24-1
J gene: TRBJ2-3
D gene: -
clone size: few
CDR3 protein: CATSVRTGITDTQYF
CDR3 DNA: TGTGCCACCAGTGTTCGGACGGGAATCACAGATACGCAGTATTTT

V gene: TRBV7-2
J gene: TRBJ1-1
D gene: -
clone size: few
CDR3 protein: CASSLVGGGRGYTEAFF
CDR3 DNA: TGTGCCAGCAGCTTAGTTGGTGGGGGACGGGGTTACACTGAAGCTTTCTTT